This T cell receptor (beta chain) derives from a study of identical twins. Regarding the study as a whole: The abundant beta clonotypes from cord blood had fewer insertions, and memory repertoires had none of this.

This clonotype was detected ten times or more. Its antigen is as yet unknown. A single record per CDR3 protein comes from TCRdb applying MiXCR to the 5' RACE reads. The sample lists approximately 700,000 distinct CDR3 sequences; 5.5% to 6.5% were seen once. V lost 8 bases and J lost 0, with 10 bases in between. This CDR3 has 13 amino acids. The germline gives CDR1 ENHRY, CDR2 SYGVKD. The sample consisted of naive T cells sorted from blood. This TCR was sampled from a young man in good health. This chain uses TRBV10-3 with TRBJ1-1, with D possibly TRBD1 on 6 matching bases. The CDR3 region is CAISGGLNTEAFF. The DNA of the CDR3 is TGTGCCATCTCGGGGGGGCTGAACACTGAAGCTTTCTTT.